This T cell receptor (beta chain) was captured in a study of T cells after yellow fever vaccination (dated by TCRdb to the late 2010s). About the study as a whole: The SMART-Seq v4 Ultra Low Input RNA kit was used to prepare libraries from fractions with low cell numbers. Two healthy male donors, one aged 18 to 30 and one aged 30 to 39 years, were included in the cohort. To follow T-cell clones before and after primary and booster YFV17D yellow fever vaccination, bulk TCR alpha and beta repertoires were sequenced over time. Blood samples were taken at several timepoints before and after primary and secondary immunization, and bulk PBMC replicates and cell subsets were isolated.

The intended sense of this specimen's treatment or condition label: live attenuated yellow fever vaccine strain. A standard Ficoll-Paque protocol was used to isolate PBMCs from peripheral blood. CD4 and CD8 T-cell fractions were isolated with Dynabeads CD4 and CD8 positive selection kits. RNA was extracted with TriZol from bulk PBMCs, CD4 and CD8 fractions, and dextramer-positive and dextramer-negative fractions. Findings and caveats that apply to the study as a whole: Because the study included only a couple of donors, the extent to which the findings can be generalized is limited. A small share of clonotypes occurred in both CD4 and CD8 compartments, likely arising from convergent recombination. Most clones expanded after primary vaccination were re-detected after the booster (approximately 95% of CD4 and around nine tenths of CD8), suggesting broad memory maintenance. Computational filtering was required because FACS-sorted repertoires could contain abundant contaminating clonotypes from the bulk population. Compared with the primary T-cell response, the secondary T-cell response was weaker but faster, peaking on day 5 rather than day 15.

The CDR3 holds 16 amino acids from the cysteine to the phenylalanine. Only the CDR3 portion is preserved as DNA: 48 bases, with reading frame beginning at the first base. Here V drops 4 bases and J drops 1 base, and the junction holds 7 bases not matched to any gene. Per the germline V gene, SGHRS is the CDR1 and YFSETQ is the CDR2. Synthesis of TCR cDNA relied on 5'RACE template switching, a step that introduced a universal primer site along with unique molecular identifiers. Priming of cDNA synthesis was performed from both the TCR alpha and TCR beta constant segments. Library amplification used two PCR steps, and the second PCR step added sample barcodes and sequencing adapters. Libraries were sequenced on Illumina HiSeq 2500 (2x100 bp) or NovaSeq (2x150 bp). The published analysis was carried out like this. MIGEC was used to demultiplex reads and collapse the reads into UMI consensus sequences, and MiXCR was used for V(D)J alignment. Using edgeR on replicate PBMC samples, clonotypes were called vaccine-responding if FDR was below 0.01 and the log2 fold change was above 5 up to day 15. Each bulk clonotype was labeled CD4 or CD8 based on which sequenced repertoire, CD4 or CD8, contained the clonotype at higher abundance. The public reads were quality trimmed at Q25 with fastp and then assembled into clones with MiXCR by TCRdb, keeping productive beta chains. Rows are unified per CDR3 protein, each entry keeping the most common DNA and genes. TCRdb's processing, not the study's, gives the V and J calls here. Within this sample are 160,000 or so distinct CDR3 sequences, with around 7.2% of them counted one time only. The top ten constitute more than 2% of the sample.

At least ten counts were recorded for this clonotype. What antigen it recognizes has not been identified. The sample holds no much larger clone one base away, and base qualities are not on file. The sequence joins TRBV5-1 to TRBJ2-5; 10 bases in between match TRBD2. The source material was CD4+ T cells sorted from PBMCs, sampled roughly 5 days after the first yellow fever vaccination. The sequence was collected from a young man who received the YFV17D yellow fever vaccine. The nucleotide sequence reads TGCGCCAGCAGCCCCCGGTCTAGCGGGGGCCAAGAGACCCAGTACTTC. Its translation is CASSPRSSGGQETQYF.